These 6 T cell receptor beta chains originate from one sample sequenced in a study of OX40 agonist ivuxolimab in advanced cancers. The data were produced by immunoSEQ multiplex PCR, yet TCRdb's version contains in-frame clones alone and is incomplete. The table includes roughly 60,000 clones, about 88% detected once. The sequenced sample was CD4+ or CD8+ T cells sorted from blood, obtained in a trial of the OX40 agonist ivuxolimab. These receptors came from an adult with an advanced solid tumor such as melanoma, head and neck, liver or kidney cancer.

The rearrangement links TRBV9 to TRBJ2-1; TRBD1 matches at 10 bases. The CDR3 is 16 amino acids. CDR1 is SGDLS, CDR2 YYNGEE, per germline. V trimming: 1 base; J trimming: 2 bases; junction bases outside the gene matches: 3. The CDR3 nucleotides read TGTGCCAGCAGCGTAAAGACAGGGGGCGCCTACAATGAGCAGTTCTTC. The encoded protein is CASSVKTGGAYNEQFF.

The chain combines TRBV6-5 with TRBJ2-1, with 7 bases identical to TRBD2. Germline CDR1 reads MNHEY; CDR2 reads SVGAGI. V shed 2 bases and J 6 bases; nucleotides not matched to a gene: 7. The CDR3 has 15 residues. CDR3 loop: CASSYTAGSRNEQFF. CDR3 DNA: TGTGCCAGCAGTTACACAGCGGGATCTCGCAATGAGCAGTTCTTC.

This sequence joins TRBV2 and TRBJ2-1, with 11 bases matching TRBD2. Germline CDR1 SNHLY, CDR2 FYNNEI. The CDR3 consists of 15 residues. V lost 4 bases and J lost 8; bases outside the gene matches: 7. The CDR3 is CASSVNSGRADEQFF. The CDR3 DNA follows: TGTGCCAGCAGTGTAAATAGCGGGAGGGCCGATGAGCAGTTCTTC.

The chain joins TRBV5-4 to TRBJ1-1, with D possibly being TRBD1 (5 bases). V lost 6 bases to trimming and J lost 0 bases, with 9 bases between them. Germline values: CDR1 SGHNT, CDR2 YYREEE (reference sequence). This CDR3 is 13 amino acids long. The CDR3 DNA reads TGTGCCAGCACCAGGGAGATGAACACTGAAGCTTTCTTT. Protein sequence: CASTREMNTEAFF.

In DNA form, the CDR3 reads TGTGCCAGTAGTCGGGGGGGTTTAAGGGTCACTGAAGCTTTCTTT. It is translated as CASSRGGLRVTEAFF. This chain links TRBV19 with TRBJ1-1; D is perhaps TRBD1 (5 bases). This CDR3 has 15 amino acids. Germline values: CDR1 LNHDA, CDR2 SQIVND (reference sequence). Deletions cut 5 bases from V and 4 bases from J, with 17 bases between.

In its sample, this clone was seen once. This chain links TRBV4-1 with TRBJ2-3; TRBD1 is a possible D gene (5 bases). Germline values: CDR1 MGHRA, CDR2 YSYEKL. V was shortened by 4 bases and J by 0 bases, with 11 bases between the two germline ends. The CDR3 sequence is 15 residues long. For the CDR3, the DNA is TGCGCCAGCAGCCTACAGGAGTCTAGCACAGATACGCAGTATTTT. This gives the protein CASSLQESSTDTQYF.